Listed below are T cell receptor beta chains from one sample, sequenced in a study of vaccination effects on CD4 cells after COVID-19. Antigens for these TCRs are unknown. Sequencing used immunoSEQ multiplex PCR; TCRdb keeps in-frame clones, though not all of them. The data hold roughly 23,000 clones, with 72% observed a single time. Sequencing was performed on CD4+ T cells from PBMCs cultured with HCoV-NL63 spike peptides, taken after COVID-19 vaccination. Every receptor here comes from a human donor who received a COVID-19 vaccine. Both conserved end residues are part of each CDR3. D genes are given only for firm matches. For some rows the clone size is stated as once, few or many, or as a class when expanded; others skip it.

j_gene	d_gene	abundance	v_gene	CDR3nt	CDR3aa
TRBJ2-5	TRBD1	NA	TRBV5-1	TGCGCCAGCAGTCCGGGACAGGGGCGGGAGACCCAGTACTTC	CASSPGQGRETQYF
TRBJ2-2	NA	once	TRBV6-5	TGTGCCAGCAGTTACGGGCGGGAGAACACCGGGGAGCTGTTTTTT	CASSYGRENTGELFF
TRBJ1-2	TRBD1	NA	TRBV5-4	TGTGCCAGCAGCCCCCGGGACAGGGCTCCCTATGGCTACACCTTC	CASSPRDRAPYGYTF
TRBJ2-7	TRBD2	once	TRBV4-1	TGCGCCAGCAGCCAATTAATAGCGGGAGCCCCCTACGAGCAGTACTTC	CASSQLIAGAPYEQYF
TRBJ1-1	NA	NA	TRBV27	TGTGCCAGCAGGTTGCAGGGAGATTTAAACACTGAAGCTTTCTTT	CASRLQGDLNTEAFF
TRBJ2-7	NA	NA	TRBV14	TGTGCCAGCAGCCAAGAGCAGGCACGCAGGGAGCAGTACTTC	CASSQEQARREQYF
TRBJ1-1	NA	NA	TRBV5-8	TGTGCCAGCAGCTTGGGACAGCTGATGAACACTGAAGCTTTCTTT	CASSLGQLMNTEAFF
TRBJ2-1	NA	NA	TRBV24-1	TGTGCCACCAGTCTCTACAATGAGCAGTTCTTC	CATSLYNEQFF
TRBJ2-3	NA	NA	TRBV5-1	TGCGCCAGCAGCTTTTCTAGGGTTGGGGATACGCAGTATTTT	CASSFSRVGDTQYF
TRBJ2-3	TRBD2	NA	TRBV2	TGTGCCAGCAGTAGTGAGGCGGGGGGGGCAGATACGCAGTATTTT	CASSSEAGGADTQYF
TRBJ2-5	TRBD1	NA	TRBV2	TGTGCCAGCAGTGTACAGGGACAGAGACAAGAGACCCAGTACTTC	CASSVQGQRQETQYF
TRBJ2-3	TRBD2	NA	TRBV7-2	TGTGCCAGCAGCTTAGATGGCGGGAGCGGCACAGATACGCAGTATTTT	CASSLDGGSGTDTQYF
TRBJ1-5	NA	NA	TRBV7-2	TGTGCCAGCAGCTTAGGGGAGGATCAGCCCCAGCATTTT	CASSLGEDQPQHF
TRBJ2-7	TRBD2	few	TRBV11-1	TGTGCCAGCAGCCACCTAGCTTCGGGGGGGCTCTACGAGCAGTACTTC	CASSHLASGGLYEQYF
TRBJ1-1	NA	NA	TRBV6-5	TGTGCCAGCAGCCCCCCCAGGACAGCGAACACTGAAGCTTTCTTT	CASSPPRTANTEAFF
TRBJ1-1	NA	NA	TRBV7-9	TGTGCCAGCAGCTTGAGGGAGCGAGGAGGGGAGAACACTGAAGCTTTCTTT	CASSLRERGGENTEAFF
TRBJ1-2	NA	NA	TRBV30	TGTGCCTGGACCCCCTTTTTCGGAACCGTTCATTACACCTTC	CAWTPFFGTVHYTF
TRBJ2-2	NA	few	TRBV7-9	TGTGCCAGCAGCTTAGATGGACCGAACACCGGGGAGCTGTTTTTT	CASSLDGPNTGELFF
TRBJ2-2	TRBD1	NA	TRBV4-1	TGCGCCAGCAGCCGCGACAGGGAGATCTACCTATTTAACACCGGGGAGCTGTTTTTT	CASSRDREIYLFNTGELFF
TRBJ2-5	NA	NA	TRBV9	TGTGCCAGCAGCGGGGGGTCCATCACCCAAGAGACCCAGTACTTC	CASSGGSITQETQYF
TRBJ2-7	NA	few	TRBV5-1	TGCGCCAGCAACCCAGGGCCGAACTCCTACGAGCAGTACTTC	CASNPGPNSYEQYF
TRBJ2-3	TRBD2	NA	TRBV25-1	TGTGCCAGCAGTGCCGTGGGACTAGACACAGATACGCAGTATTTT	CASSAVGLDTDTQYF
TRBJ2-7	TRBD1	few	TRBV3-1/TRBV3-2	TGTGCCAGCAGGTTTAGTGGGACAGTACCATACGAGCAGTACTTC	CASRFSGTVPYEQYF
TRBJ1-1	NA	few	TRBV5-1	TGCGCCAGCAGCTTGGCCCGGGACAATGAAGCTTTCTTT	CASSLARDNEAFF
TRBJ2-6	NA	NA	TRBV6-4	TGTGCCAGCAGTGACTCACACTCTGGGGCCAACGTCCTGACTTTC	CASSDSHSGANVLTF
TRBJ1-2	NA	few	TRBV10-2	TGCGCCAGCAGTGACCGTCTGTATGGCTACACCTTC	CASSDRLYGYTF
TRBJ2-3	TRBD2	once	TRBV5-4	TGTGCCAGCAGCCTCAGATTGCGGGGGGCGCGGGATACGCAGTATTTT	CASSLRLRGARDTQYF
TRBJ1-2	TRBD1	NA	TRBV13	TGTGCCAGCAGCACCGGACAGGGGGCGGTCTATGGCTACACCTTC	CASSTGQGAVYGYTF